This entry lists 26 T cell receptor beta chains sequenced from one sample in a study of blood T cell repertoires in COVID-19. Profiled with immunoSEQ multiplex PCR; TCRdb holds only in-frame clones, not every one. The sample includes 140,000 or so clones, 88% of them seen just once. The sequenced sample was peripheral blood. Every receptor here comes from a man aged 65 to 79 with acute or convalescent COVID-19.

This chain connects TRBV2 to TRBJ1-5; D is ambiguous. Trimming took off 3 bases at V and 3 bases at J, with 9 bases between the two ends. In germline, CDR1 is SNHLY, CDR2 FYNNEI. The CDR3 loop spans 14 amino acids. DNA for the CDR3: TGTGCCAGCAGTGAGACATCCTACAATCAGCCCCAGCATTTT. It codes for CASSETSYNQPQHF. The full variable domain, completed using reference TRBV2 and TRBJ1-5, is EPEVTQTPSHQVTQMGQEVILRCVPISNHLYFYWYRQILGQKVEFLVSFYNNEISEKSEIFDDQFSVERPDGSNFTLKIRSTKLEDSAMYFCASSETSYNQPQHFGDGTRLSIL.

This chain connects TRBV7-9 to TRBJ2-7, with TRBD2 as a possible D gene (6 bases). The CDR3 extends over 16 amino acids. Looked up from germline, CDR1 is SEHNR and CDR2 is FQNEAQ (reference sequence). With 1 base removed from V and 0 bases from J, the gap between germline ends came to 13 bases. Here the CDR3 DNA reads TGTGCCAGCAGCTTAGAGGGCGGGACGCGCTCCTACGAGCAGTACTTC. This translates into CASSLEGGTRSYEQYF. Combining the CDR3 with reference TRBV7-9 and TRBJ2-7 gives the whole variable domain DTGVSQNPRHKITKRGQNVTFRCDPISEHNRLYWYRQTLGQGPEFLTYFQNEAQLEKSRLLSDRFSAERPKGSFSTLEIQRTEQGDSAMYLCASSLEGGTRSYEQYFGPGTRLTVT.

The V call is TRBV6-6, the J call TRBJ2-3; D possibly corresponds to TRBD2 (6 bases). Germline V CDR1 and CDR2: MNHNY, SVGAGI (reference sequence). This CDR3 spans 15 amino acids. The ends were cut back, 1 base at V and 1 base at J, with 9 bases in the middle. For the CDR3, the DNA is TGTGCCAGCAGTTACTTGGGACTGGGCACAGATACGCAGTATTTT. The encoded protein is CASSYLGLGTDTQYF.

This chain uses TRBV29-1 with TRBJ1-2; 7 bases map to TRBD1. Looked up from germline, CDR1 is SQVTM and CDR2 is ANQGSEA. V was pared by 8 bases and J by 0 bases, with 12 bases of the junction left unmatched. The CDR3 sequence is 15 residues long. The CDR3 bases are TGCAGCAGAAAAAGGGGACAGCCAGCTAACTATGGCTACACCTTC. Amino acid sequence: CSRKRGQPANYGYTF. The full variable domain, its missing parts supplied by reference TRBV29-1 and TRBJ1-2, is SAVISQKPSRDICQRGTSLTIQCQVDSQVTMMFWYRQQPGQSLTLIATANQGSEATYESGFVIDKFPISRPNLTFSTLTVSNMSPEDSSIYLCSRKRGQPANYGYTFGSGTRLTVV.

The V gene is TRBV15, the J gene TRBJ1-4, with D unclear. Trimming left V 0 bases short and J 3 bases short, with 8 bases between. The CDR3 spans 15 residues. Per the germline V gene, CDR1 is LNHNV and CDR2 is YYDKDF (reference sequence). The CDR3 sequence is CATSRDSQPNEKLFF. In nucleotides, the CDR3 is TGTGCCACCAGCAGAGACTCACAGCCTAATGAAAAACTGTTTTTT.

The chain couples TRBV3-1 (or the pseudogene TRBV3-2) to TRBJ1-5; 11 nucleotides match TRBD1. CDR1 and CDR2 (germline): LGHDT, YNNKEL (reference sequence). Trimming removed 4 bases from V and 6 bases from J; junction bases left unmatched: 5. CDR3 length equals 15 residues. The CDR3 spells CASSPGTGGTQPQHF. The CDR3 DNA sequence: TGTGCCAGCAGCCCCGGGACAGGGGGAACTCAGCCCCAGCATTTT.

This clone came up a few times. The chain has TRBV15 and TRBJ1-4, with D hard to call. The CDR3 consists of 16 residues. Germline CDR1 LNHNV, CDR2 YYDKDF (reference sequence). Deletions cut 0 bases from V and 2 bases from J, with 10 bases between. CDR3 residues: CATSRDPRSTNEKLFF. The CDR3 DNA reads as TGTGCCACCAGCAGAGATCCCAGGTCCACTAATGAAAAACTGTTTTTT.

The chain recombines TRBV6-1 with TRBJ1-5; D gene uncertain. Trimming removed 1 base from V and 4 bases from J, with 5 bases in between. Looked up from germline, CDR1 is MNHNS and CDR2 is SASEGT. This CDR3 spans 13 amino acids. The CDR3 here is CASSEVGNQPQHF. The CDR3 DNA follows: TGTGCCAGCAGTGAAGTCGGTAATCAGCCCCAGCATTTT.

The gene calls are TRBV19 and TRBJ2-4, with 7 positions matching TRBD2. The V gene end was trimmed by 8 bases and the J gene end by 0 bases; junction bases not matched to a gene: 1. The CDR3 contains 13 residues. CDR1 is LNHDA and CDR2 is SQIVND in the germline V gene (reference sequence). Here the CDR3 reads CASLAGAKNIQYF. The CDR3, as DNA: TGTGCCAGTTTAGCGGGAGCCAAAAACATTCAGTACTTC.

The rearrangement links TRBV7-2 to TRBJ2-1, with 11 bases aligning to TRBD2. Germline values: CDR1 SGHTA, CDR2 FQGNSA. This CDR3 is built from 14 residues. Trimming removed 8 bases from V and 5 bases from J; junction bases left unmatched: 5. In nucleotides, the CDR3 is TGTGCCAGCGGTATTAGCGGGGGGGACAATGAGCAGTTCTTC. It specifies CASGISGGDNEQFF. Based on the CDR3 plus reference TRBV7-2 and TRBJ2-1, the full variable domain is GAGVSQSPSNKVTEKGKDVELRCDPISGHTALYWYRQSLGQGLEFLIYFQGNSAPDKSGLPSDRFSAERTGGSVSTLTIQRTQQEDSAVYLCASGISGGDNEQFFGPGTRLTVL.

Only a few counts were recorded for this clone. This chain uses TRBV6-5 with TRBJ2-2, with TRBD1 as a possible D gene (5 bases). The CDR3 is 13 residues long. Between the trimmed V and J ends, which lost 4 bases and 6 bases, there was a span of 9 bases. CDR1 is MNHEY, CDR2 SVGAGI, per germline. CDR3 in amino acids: CASSSQVSGELFF. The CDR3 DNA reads TGTGCCAGCAGTTCACAGGTCTCCGGGGAGCTGTTTTTT.

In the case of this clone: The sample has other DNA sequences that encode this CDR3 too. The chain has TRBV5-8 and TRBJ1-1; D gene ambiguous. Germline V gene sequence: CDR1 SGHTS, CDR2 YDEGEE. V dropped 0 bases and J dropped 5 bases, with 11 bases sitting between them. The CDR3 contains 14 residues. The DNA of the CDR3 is TGTGCCAGCAGCTTGGGGCGGGGTAGGACTGAAGCTTTCTTT. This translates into CASSLGRGRTEAFF.

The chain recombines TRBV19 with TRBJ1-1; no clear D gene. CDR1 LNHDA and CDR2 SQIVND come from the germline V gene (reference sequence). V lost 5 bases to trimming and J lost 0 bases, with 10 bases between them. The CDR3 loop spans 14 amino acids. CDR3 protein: CASSATPMNTEAFF. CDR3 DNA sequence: TGTGCCAGTAGTGCGACACCGATGAACACTGAAGCTTTCTTT.

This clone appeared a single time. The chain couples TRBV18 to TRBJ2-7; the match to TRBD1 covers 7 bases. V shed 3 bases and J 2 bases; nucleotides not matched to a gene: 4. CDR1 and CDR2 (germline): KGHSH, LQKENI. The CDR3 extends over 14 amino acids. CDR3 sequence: CASSPLGQTYEQYF. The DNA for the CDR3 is TGTGCCAGCTCACCCTTGGGACAGACCTACGAGCAGTACTTC.

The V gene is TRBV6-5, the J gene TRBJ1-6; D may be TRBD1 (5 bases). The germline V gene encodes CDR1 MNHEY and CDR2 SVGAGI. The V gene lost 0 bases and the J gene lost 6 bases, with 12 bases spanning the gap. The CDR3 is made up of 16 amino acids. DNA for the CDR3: TGTGCCAGCAGTTACTCGAAGGGGAATGGTAATTCACCCCTCCACTTT. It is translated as CASSYSKGNGNSPLHF.

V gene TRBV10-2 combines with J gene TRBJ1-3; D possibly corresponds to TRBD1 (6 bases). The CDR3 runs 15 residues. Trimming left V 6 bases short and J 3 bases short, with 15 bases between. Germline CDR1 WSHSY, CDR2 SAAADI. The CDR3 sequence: CASRPDRSGGNTIYF. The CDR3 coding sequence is TGCGCCAGCAGACCCGACAGGAGTGGTGGAAACACCATATATTTT.

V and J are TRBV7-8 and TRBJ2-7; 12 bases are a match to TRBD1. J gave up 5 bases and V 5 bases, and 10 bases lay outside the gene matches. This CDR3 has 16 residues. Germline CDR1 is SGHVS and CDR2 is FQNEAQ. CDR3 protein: CASSRLGQGARNEQYF. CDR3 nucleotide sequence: TGTGCCAGCAGCCGTCTGGGACAGGGGGCCAGGAACGAGCAGTACTTC.

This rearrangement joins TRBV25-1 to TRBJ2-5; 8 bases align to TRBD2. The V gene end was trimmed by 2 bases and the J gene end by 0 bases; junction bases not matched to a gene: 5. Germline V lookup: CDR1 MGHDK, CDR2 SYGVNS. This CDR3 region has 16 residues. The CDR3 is CASSELSGGYQETQYF. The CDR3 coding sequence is TGTGCCAGCAGTGAACTCAGCGGGGGATACCAAGAGACCCAGTACTTC.

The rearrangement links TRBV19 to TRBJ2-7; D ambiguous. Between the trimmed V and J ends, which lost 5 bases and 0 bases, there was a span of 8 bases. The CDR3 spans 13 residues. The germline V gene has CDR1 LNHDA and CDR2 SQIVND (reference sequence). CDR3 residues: CASSLRYSYEQYF. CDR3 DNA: TGTGCCAGTAGTTTGCGCTACTCCTACGAGCAGTACTTC. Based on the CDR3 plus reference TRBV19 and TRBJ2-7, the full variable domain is DGGITQSPKYLFRKEGQNVTLSCEQNLNHDAMYWYRQDPGQGLRLIYYSQIVNDFQKGDIAEGYSVSREKKESFPLTVTSAQKNPTAFYLCASSLRYSYEQYFGPGTRLTVT.

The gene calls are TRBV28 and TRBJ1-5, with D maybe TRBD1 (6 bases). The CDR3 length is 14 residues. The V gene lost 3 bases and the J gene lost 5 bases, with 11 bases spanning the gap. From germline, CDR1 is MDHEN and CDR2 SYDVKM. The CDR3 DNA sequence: TGTGCCAGCAGTTTGGGGGGGCGCGATCAGCCCCAGCATTTT. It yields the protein CASSLGGRDQPQHF. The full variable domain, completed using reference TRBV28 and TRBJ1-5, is DVKVTQSSRYLVKRTGEKVFLECVQDMDHENMFWYRQDPGLGLRLIYFSYDVKMKEKGDIPEGYSVSREKKERFSLILESASTNQTSMYLCASSLGGRDQPQHFGDGTRLSIL.

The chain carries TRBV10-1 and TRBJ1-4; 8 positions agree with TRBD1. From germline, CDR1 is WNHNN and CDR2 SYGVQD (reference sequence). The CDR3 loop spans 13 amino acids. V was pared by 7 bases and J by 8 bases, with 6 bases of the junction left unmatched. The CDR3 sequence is CASTPRQGEKLFF. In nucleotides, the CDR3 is TGCGCCAGCACCCCGAGACAGGGGGAAAAACTGTTTTTT.

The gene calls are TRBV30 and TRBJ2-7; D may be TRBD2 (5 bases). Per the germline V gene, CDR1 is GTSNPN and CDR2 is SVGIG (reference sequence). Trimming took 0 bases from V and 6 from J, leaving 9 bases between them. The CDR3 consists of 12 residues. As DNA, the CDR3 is TGTGCCTGGAGTGTATCGAGCGGCGAGCAGTACTTC. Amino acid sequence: CAWSVSSGEQYF.

The CDR3 reads CASSYGLAGGAGELFF. The CDR3 DNA reads TGTGCCAGCAGTTATGGGCTAGCGGGAGGAGCCGGGGAGCTGTTTTTT. The chain couples TRBV6-5 to TRBJ2-2; 11 bases agree with TRBD2. Germline V gene data show CDR1 as MNHEY and CDR2 as SVGAGI. The trim removed 3 bases at V and 6 bases at J, leaving 6 bases unmatched. The CDR3 covers 16 residues.

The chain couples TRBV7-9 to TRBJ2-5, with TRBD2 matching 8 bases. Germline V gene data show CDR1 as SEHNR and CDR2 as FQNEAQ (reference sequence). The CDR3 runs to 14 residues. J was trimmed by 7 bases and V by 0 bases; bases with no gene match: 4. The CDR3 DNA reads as TGTGCCAGCAGCTTAGCCGGGGGGGACCGGACCCAGTACTTC. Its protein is CASSLAGGDRTQYF.

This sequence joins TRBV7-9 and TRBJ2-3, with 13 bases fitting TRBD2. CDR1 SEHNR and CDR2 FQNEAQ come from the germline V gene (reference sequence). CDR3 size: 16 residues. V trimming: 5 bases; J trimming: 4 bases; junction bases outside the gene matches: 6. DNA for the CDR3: TGTGCCAGCAGCCCCGGACTAGCGGGAGCCGCAGATACGCAGTATTTT. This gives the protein CASSPGLAGAADTQYF.

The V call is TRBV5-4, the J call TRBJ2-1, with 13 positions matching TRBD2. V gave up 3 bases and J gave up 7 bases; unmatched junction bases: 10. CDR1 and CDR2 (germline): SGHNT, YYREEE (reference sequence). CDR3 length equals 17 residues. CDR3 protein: CASSSPGLAGEENEQFF. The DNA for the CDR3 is TGTGCCAGCAGCTCCCCCGGACTAGCGGGAGAGGAAAATGAGCAGTTCTTC.